The TCR beta chain described here comes from a study of shared clonotypes between healthy human individuals. About the study: Serving as donors were a couple of women and a few men, whose ages spanned 18 to 49. Three plates each covered CD4 naive and memory; CD8 naive two, CD8 memory one.

Donors were healthy HIV-negative adults without recent acute infections or vaccinations. This clone was found once. Its antigen is not known. Whole-study findings and limits: The authors expected sequencing depth to affect clonotype sharing among donors.

CDR3 length equals 13 residues. The J segment lost 0 bases and the V segment lost 8 bases, leaving 4 bases of the junction unmatched. Germline values: CDR1 SNHLY, CDR2 FYNNEI. Sequencing used immunoSEQ multiplex PCR; TCRdb keeps in-frame clones, though not all of them. The sample has about a million clones; approximately 72% are singletons. This TCR was recovered from a young man in good health. The chain combines TRBV2 with TRBJ2-7, with 7 bases lining up with TRBD1. Sequences were obtained from memory CD4+ T cells sorted from blood. The subset denotes: CD45RA-negative fraction. CDR3: CASWDSFSYEQYF. DNA for the CDR3: TGTGCCAGCTGGGACAGCTTCTCCTACGAGCAGTACTTC.